This T cell receptor beta chain is drawn from a study of blood T cell repertoires in COVID-19. Study summary: T cells, B-cell-depleted T cells, or PBMCs provided the cDNA or gDNA that served as material.

Source study methods: For nucleated cells, counts were estimated from reference gene primer amplification. Only in-frame clones appear in the TCRdb table, and some are missing; sequencing was by immunoSEQ multiplex PCR. V, J and clone size are taken as reported in that table, and D and trimming were inferred from the DNA itself. The sample contains 150,000 to 200,000 clones, approximately 86% of which appear only once. The CDR3 is 12 residues long. Germline V gives CDR1 MNHEY, CDR2 SVGAGI. The germline V and J ends were trimmed by 8 bases and 3 bases, with 10 bases remaining between them. The chain has TRBV6-5 and TRBJ1-1; D is perhaps TRBD1 (5 bases). Sample: peripheral blood. This receptor was obtained from a woman aged 80 or over with acute or convalescent COVID-19. The CDR3 sequence: CASGGYHTEAFF. CDR3 coding DNA: TGTGCCAGCGGGGGGTATCACACTGAAGCTTTCTTT.